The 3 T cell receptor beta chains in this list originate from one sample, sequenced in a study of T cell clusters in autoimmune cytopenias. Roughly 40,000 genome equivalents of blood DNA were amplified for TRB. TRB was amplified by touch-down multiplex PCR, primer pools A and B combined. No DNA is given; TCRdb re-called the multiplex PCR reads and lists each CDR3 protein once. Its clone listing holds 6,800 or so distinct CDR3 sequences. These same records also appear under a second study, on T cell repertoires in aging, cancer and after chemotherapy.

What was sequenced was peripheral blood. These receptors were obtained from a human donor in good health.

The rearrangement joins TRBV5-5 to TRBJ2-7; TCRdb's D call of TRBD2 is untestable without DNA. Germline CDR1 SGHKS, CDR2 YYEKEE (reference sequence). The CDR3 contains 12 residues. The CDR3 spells CASSLEGTAENF.

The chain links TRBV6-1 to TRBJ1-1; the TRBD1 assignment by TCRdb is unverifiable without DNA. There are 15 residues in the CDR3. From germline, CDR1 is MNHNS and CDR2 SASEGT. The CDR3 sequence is CASSELGGMGTEAFF.

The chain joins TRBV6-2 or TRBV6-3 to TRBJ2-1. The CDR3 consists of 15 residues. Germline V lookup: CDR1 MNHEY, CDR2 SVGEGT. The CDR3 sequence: CASSFSDVPSGEQFF.